The 27 T cell receptor beta chains below come from one sample, sequenced in a study of beta chain features in type 1 diabetes (dated by TCRdb to 2016 to 2019). The library was produced with the immunoSEQ multiplex PCR assay. All of the isolated RNA was reverse transcribed with the High Capacity cDNA Reverse Transcription Kit, so expressed TCRB transcripts were sequenced. TCRdb took this table from immuneACCESS and kept in-frame rearrangements with V and J called. Such tables lack part of the clones; where checked against another copy, unresolved V genes explain under half of the gap, and the rest is unexplained. Here the sample has around 340,000 clones; less than 20% occur a single time. Around 0.044% of the sample is in the top ten clones. Input material: naive CD4+ T cells from blood. Taken with the paper, the label for cell subset or site translates to: true naive CD4+ T cells. These receptors all stem from a woman under 30 in good health.

This clone was observed a handful of times. This sequence joins TRBV4-1 and TRBJ2-5, with 9 bases matching TRBD2. The CDR3 is 16 amino acids. Germline V gives CDR1 MGHRA, CDR2 YSYEKL. After removal of 6 bases from V and 2 bases from J, the junction contained 10 bases not matched to a gene. CDR3 in DNA: TGCGCCAGCAGTCCGTTGACGACTAGCGGTCAAGAGACCCAGTACTTC. Amino acids: CASSPLTTSGQETQYF.

This sequence joins TRBV29-1 and TRBJ1-1; the D gene is possibly TRBD1 (5 bases). With 5 bases removed from V and 4 bases from J, the gap between germline ends came to 11 bases. Germline V gives CDR1 SQVTM, CDR2 ANQGSEA. The CDR3 has 12 residues. The CDR3 sequence is CSVQRRGTEAFF. DNA for the CDR3: TGCAGCGTTCAAAGGAGGGGCACTGAAGCTTTCTTT.

This clone was counted only a few times. The genes are TRBV5-6 and TRBJ1-5; D is unresolved. V lost 0 bases to trimming and J lost 2 bases, with 9 bases between them. The length of the CDR3 is 15 residues. Germline V gene lookup returns CDR1 SGHDT and CDR2 YYEEEE. CDR3 in DNA: TGTGCCAGCAGCTTGGCCGGGAGAGGCAATCAGCCCCAGCATTTT. As protein: CASSLAGRGNQPQHF.

This chain uses TRBV4-1 with TRBJ1-1, with D uncertain. V was clipped by 0 bases and J by 0 bases, with 14 bases between them. CDR3 size: 17 residues. Germline V lookup: CDR1 MGHRA, CDR2 YSYEKL. CDR3 residues: CASSQDPTRFMNTEAFF. CDR3 DNA sequence: TGCGCCAGCAGCCAAGATCCGACCAGGTTCATGAACACTGAAGCTTTCTTT.

The chain combines TRBV18 with TRBJ2-7, with TRBD1 matching over 9 bases. The CDR3 has 15 residues. The V gene end was trimmed by 3 bases and the J gene end by 5 bases; junction bases not matched to a gene: 8. Germline V lookup: CDR1 KGHSH, CDR2 LQKENI. This CDR3 is CASSPYGQGMNEQYF. In DNA form, the CDR3 reads TGTGCCAGCTCACCCTACGGACAGGGGATGAACGAGCAGTACTTC. Looking up the rest from reference TRBV18 and TRBJ2-7 gives the full variable domain: NAGVMQNPRHLVRRRGQEARLRCSPMKGHSHVYWYRQLPEEGLKFMVYLQKENIIDESGMPKERFSAEFPKEGPSILRIQQVVRGDSAAYFCASSPYGQGMNEQYFGPGTRLTVT.

This clone was counted a few times. Other nucleotide sequences from this sample produce the same CDR3. CDR3 sequence reads: CASSLGGYSNQPQHF. CDR3 bases: TGTGCCAGCAGCTTAGGCGGGTATAGCAATCAGCCCCAGCATTTT. The chain links TRBV7-2 to TRBJ1-5; D call uncertain. The CDR3 contains 15 residues. V lost 1 base, J lost 0 bases, and 7 bases lay in between. Germline CDR1 reads SGHTA; CDR2 reads FQGNSA.

The rearrangement joins TRBV7-8 to TRBJ2-4; 7 positions agree with TRBD1. V shed 5 bases and J 0 bases; nucleotides not matched to a gene: 13. Germline V lookup: CDR1 SGHVS, CDR2 FQNEAQ. This CDR3 has 18 residues. CDR3 bases: TGTGCCAGCAGCAGACAGGGAAGGGGGACGCTAGCCAAAAACATTCAGTACTTC. This translates into CASSRQGRGTLAKNIQYF.

The chain has TRBV25-1 and TRBJ1-2; D perhaps matches TRBD1 (5 bases). The germline CDR1 and CDR2 sequences are MGHDK and SYGVNS. CDR3 length: 14 residues. Trimming took 3 bases from V and 3 from J, leaving 11 bases between them. In DNA form, the CDR3 reads TGTGCCAGCAGTGAGCAGGGCCCCTACTATGGCTACACCTTC. Its protein product is CASSEQGPYYGYTF.

This clone turned up a few times. The chain links TRBV5-1 to TRBJ2-2; D gene uncertain. V lost 1 base, J lost 6 bases, and 4 bases lay in between. CDR3 length: 12 amino acids. Germline V gene sequence: CDR1 SGHRS, CDR2 YFSETQ. CDR3 bases: TGCGCCAGCAGCTTGTCTGCCGGGGAGCTGTTTTTT. As protein: CASSLSAGELFF.

This clone was seen only once. The chain employs TRBV7-3 and TRBJ1-1, with 8 bases matching TRBD1. Germline V gene data show CDR1 as SGHTA and CDR2 as FQGTGA. Trimming cost V 5 bases and J 3 bases; bases outside gene matches: 5. The CDR3 sequence is 14 residues long. DNA for the CDR3: TGTGCCAGCAGCGCACAGGGGGTCTACACTGAAGCTTTCTTT. Translated, it gives CASSAQGVYTEAFF.

This clone turned up a few times. This chain connects TRBV4-2 to TRBJ2-1, with TRBD2 as a possible D gene (5 bases). The V end was cut by 0 bases, the J end by 7 bases, with 13 bases between. There are 15 residues in the CDR3. CDR1 is LGHNA and CDR2 is YNFKEQ in the germline V gene. CDR3 bases: TGTGCCAGCAGCCAAGAGTTGAGGGCAGCTAATGAGCAGTTCTTC. Translated, it gives CASSQELRAANEQFF.

Concerning this clone itself: Other DNA sequences of this sample code for an identical CDR3. The rearrangement uses TRBV7-9 and TRBJ1-1; TRBD1 might be the D (5 bases). CDR1 SEHNR and CDR2 FQNEAQ come from the germline V gene (reference sequence). This CDR3 contains 13 residues. V was shortened by 2 bases and J by 5 bases, with 9 bases between the two germline ends. CDR3 in amino acids: CASSLTGGTEAFF. CDR3 DNA sequence: TGTGCCAGCAGCTTAACGGGGGGTACTGAAGCTTTCTTT.

The J gene is TRBJ2-1, the V gene TRBV5-6; tentatively, D is TRBD2 (6 bases). The CDR3 extends over 15 amino acids. CDR1 and CDR2 (germline): SGHDT, YYEEEE. Deletions cut 0 bases from V and 2 bases from J, with 9 bases between. The chain's CDR3 is CASSLGEEAYNEQFF. As DNA, the CDR3 is TGTGCCAGCAGCTTGGGGGAGGAGGCCTACAATGAGCAGTTCTTC.

This chain connects TRBV5-4 to TRBJ2-1; D is possibly TRBD2 (7 bases). Between the trimmed V and J ends, which lost 3 bases and 10 bases, there was a span of 17 bases. CDR1 and CDR2 from the germline V gene are SGHNT and YYREEE (reference sequence). The CDR3 has 14 amino acids. CDR3 residues: CASSSSRGAGEQFF. The CDR3 nucleotides are TGTGCCAGCAGCTCTTCTCGGGGGGCTGGCGAGCAGTTCTTC.

The rearrangement links TRBV4-2 to TRBJ2-1; 9 bases are a match to TRBD2. Germline trimming cut 3 bases from V and 7 bases from J; bases unmatched to any gene: 13. Germline V gene sequence: CDR1 LGHNA, CDR2 YNFKEQ. The CDR3 runs to 17 residues. The CDR3 coding sequence is TGTGCCAGCAGCCAGGGCGGGGGAGCGGGAGGAGGTAATGAGCAGTTCTTC. It yields the protein CASSQGGGAGGGNEQFF.

This clone was detected a few times. The CDR3 loop reads CASSLGLAGGISKNIQYF. DNA for the CDR3: TGCGCCAGCAGCCTCGGACTAGCGGGAGGTATATCCAAAAACATTCAGTACTTC. This chain connects TRBV4-1 to TRBJ2-4; 14 bases line up with TRBD2. This CDR3 has 18 residues. Unmatched junction bases numbered 7, after V lost 4 bases and J lost 2 bases. The germline V gene has CDR1 MGHRA and CDR2 YSYEKL.

V gene TRBV23-1 combines with J gene TRBJ1-5, with 9 bases matching TRBD1. TRBV23-1 is reported as an ORF; its role is uncertain. The length of the CDR3 is 18 residues. Trimming removed 4 bases from V and 0 bases from J; junction bases left unmatched: 10. Written as DNA, the CDR3 is TGCGCCAGCAGTCCCGGGACAGGGCTTGAGAATAGCAATCAGCCCCAGCATTTT. This sequence encodes CASSPGTGLENSNQPQHF.

The J gene is TRBJ2-1, the V gene TRBV18, with 12 bases lining up with TRBD2. The CDR3 contains 16 residues. Germline V gene lookup returns CDR1 KGHSH and CDR2 LQKENI. The trim removed 4 bases at V and 7 bases at J, leaving 8 bases unmatched. The CDR3 is CASSRPGTSGLNEQFF. In DNA form, the CDR3 reads TGTGCCAGCTCACGTCCAGGGACTAGCGGGCTAAATGAGCAGTTCTTC.

The chain joins TRBV27 to TRBJ2-7; a weak D match, TRBD1 (5 bases). V lost 2 bases and J 2 bases, leaving 13 bases between the germline ends. The germline V gene encodes CDR1 MNHEY and CDR2 SMNVEV (reference sequence). This CDR3 comprises 15 residues. CDR3 nucleotide sequence: TGTGCCAGCAGTTTACCCTGGACACTGACCTACGAGCAGTACTTC. Protein: CASSLPWTLTYEQYF.

The J gene is TRBJ2-3, the V gene TRBV5-1, with D maybe TRBD2 (6 bases). The germline V gene has CDR1 SGHRS and CDR2 YFSETQ. CDR3 length equals 15 residues. Trimming left V 2 bases short and J 0 bases short, with 10 bases between. The CDR3 DNA is TGCGCCAGCAGCTTCGGGAGTACTAGCACAGATACGCAGTATTTT. This codes for CASSFGSTSTDTQYF.

The chain is built from TRBV5-1 and TRBJ1-1; the D is unclear. This CDR3 spans 13 amino acids. V gave up 6 bases and J gave up 4 bases, with 13 bases separating them. Germline V gene sequence: CDR1 SGHRS, CDR2 YFSETQ. CDR3 protein: CASKSDLGTEAFF. CDR3 bases: TGCGCCAGCAAGTCGGACTTGGGCACTGAAGCTTTCTTT.

This clone was seen a handful of times. V usage is TRBV19 and J usage is TRBJ1-2, with 10 nucleotides matching TRBD1. CDR3 length: 16 residues. CDR1 and CDR2 from the germline V gene are LNHDA and SQIVND (reference sequence). Losses at the gene ends were 3 bases for V and 4 bases for J; bases not matched to a gene: 8. The CDR3 spells CASSIPGQGTVYGYTF. For the CDR3, the DNA is TGTGCCAGTAGTATTCCGGGACAGGGGACAGTCTATGGCTACACCTTC.

This clone has more than one count but fewer than ten. The J gene is TRBJ2-7, the V gene TRBV7-2; 12 bases map to TRBD2. The CDR3 runs 15 residues. Germline trimming cut 5 bases from V and 3 bases from J; bases unmatched to any gene: 5. CDR1 SGHTA and CDR2 FQGNSA come from the germline V gene. In DNA form, the CDR3 reads TGTGCCAGCAGCCAAGGACTAGCGGGGCTCTACGAGCAGTACTTC. Protein sequence: CASSQGLAGLYEQYF.

The chain couples TRBV5-1 to TRBJ2-1; 8 bases agree with TRBD2. The V and J ends lost 3 bases and 3 bases, in that order; junction bases with no gene match: 8. Germline V gene data show CDR1 as SGHRS and CDR2 as YFSETQ. There are 16 residues in the CDR3. DNA for the CDR3: TGCGCCAGCAGCTCCCCTCCGGGAGGGATCTACAATGAGCAGTTCTTC. Amino acids: CASSSPPGGIYNEQFF.

There are a few counts of this clone. The gene calls are TRBV30 and TRBJ1-5; D may be TRBD1 (6 bases). With 1 base removed from V and 5 bases from J, the gap between germline ends came to 9 bases. This CDR3 spans 13 amino acids. CDR1 GTSNPN and CDR2 SVGIG come from the germline V gene (reference sequence). The CDR3 here is CAWSGDIYQPQHF. For the CDR3, the DNA is TGTGCCTGGAGTGGGGACATTTATCAGCCCCAGCATTTT.

The chain employs TRBV7-2 and TRBJ2-3; a weak D match, TRBD1 (5 bases). In germline, CDR1 is SGHTA, CDR2 FQGNSA. This CDR3 is 14 amino acids long. V was clipped by 1 base and J by 5 bases, with 10 bases between them. CDR3 DNA sequence: TGTGCCAGCAGCTTAGGGGGCACGGGAGATACGCAGTATTTT. Translated, it gives CASSLGGTGDTQYF. The complete variable domain, with remaining parts taken from reference TRBV7-2 and TRBJ2-3, reads GAGVSQSPSNKVTEKGKDVELRCDPISGHTALYWYRQSLGQGLEFLIYFQGNSAPDKSGLPSDRFSAERTGGSVSTLTIQRTQQEDSAVYLCASSLGGTGDTQYFGPGTRLTVL.

The V call is TRBV11-2, the J call TRBJ1-1, with no clear D. V was pared by 5 bases and J by 5 bases, with 6 bases between. In germline, CDR1 is SGHAT, CDR2 FQNNGV. The CDR3 loop spans 11 amino acids. The CDR3 nucleotides are TGTGCCAGCAGCCGCGGTACTGAAGCTTTCTTT. Its translation is CASSRGTEAFF.